This TCR beta chain derives from a study of blood T cells in healthy people across ages. PCR was performed a second time for roughly 7 to 12 cycles using a sample-barcoded 5' primer and a J-beta primer mix. TCRdb called the 5' RACE reads again in MiXCR, with one record for every CDR3 protein. The table lists some 790,000 distinct CDR3 sequences, 29% of them singletons, with 17% in the top ten. Details on this clonotype: Being one base from a much bigger clone, this may be a read error.

The CDR3 is 15 residues long. This receptor was taken from a woman of 80 years or more in good health. The chain is built from TRBV12-3 or TRBV12-4 and TRBJ1-4, with no clear D. The sequencing sample was made of blood. CDR3 coding DNA: TGTGCCTGCAGCCCAAACCCGGCGAGGGATGAAAAACTGTTTTTT. Translation: CACSPNPARDEKLFF.